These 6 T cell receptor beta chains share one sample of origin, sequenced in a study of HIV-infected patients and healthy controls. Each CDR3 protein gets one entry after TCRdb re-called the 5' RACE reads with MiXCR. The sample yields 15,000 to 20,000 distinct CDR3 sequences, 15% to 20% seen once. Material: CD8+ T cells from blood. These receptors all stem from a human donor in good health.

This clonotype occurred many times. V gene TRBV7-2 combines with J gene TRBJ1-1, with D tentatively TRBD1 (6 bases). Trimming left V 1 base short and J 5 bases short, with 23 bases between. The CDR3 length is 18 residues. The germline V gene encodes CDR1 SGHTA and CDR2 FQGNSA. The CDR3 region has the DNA TGTGCCAGCAGCTTAGATAGCTGGGGGGTTGGGCAGGGGACTGAAGCTTTCTTT. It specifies CASSLDSWGVGQGTEAFF.

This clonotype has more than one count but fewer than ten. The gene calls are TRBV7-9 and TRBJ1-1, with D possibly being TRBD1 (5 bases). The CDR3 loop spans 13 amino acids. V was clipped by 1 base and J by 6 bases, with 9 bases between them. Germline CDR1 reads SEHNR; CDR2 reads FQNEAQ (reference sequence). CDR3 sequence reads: CASSLGVGAEAFF. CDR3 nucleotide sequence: TGTGCCAGCAGCTTAGGGGTGGGGGCTGAAGCTTTCTTT. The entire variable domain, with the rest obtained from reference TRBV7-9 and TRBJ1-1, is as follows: DTGVSQNPRHKITKRGQNVTFRCDPISEHNRLYWYRQTLGQGPEFLTYFQNEAQLEKSRLLSDRFSAERPKGSFSTLEIQRTEQGDSAMYLCASSLGVGAEAFFGQGTRLTVV.

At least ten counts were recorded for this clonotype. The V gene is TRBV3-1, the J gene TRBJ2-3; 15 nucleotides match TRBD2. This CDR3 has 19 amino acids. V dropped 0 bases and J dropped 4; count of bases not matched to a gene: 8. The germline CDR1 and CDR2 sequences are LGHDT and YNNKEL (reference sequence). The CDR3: CASSQEVWGTSGRSDTQYF. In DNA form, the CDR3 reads TGTGCCAGCAGCCAAGAAGTCTGGGGGACTAGCGGGAGGTCAGATACGCAGTATTTT.

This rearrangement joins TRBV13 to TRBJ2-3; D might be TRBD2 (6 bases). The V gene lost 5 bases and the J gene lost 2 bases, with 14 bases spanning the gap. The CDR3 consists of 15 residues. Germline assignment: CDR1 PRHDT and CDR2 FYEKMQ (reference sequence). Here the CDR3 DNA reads TGTGCCAGCAGCCAACCGGGACTGAACACAGATACGCAGTATTTT. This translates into CASSQPGLNTDTQYF.

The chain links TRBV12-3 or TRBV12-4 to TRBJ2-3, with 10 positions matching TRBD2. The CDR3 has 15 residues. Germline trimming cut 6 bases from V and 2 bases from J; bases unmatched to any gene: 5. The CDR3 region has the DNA TGTGCCAGCAGCCCAGCGGGAGGGTACACAGATACGCAGTATTTT. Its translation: CASSPAGGYTDTQYF.

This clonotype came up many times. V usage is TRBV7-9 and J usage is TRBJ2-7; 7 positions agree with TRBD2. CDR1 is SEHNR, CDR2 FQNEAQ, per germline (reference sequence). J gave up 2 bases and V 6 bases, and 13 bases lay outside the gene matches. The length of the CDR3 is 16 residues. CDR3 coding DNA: TGTGCCAGCAGACCGTCCAGTATGGCGGGAGCCTACGAGCAGTACTTC. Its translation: CASRPSSMAGAYEQYF. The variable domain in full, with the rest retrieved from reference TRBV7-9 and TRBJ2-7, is DTGVSQNPRHKITKRGQNVTFRCDPISEHNRLYWYRQTLGQGPEFLTYFQNEAQLEKSRLLSDRFSAERPKGSFSTLEIQRTEQGDSAMYLCASRPSSMAGAYEQYFGPGTRLTVT.